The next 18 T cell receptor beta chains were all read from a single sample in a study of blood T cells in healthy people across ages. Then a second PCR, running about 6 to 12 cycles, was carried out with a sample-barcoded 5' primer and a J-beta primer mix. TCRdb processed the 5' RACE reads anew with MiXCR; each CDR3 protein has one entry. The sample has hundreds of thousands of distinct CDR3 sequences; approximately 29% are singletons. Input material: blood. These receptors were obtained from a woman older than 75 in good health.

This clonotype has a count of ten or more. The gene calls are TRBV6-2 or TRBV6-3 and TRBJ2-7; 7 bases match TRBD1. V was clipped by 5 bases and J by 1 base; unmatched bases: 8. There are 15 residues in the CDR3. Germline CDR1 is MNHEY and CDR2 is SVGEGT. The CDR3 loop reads CASSPPGQKSYEQYF. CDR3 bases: TGTGCCAGCAGTCCGCCGGGACAGAAGTCCTACGAGCAGTACTTC.

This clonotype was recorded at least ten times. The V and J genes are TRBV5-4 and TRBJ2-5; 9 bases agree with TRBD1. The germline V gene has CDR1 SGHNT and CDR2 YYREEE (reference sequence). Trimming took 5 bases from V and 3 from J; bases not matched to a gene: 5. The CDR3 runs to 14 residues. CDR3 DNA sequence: TGTGCCAGCAGGGTACGGGACAGGGAAGAGACCCAGTACTTC. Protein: CASRVRDREETQYF.

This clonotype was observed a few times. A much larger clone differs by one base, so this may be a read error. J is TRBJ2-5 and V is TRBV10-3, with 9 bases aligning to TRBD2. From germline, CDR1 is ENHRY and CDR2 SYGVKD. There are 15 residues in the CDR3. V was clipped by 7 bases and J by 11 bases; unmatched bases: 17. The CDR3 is CAIKSSGVFYNEQYF. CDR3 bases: TGTGCCATCAAATCTAGCGGGGTCTTTTACAATGAGCAGTACTTC.

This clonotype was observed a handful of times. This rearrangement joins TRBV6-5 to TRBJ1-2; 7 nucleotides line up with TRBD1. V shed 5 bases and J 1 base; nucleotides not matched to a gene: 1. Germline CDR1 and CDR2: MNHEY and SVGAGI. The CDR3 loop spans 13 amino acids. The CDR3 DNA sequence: TGTGCCAGCAGTCACAGGGGTAACTATGGCTACACCTTC. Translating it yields CASSHRGNYGYTF.

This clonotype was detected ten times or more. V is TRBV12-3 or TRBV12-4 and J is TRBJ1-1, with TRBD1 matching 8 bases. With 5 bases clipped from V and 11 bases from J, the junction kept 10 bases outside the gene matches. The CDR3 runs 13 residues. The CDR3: CASSRQGRQQAFF. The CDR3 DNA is TGTGCCAGCAGTAGACAGGGGAGGCAGCAGGCTTTCTTT.

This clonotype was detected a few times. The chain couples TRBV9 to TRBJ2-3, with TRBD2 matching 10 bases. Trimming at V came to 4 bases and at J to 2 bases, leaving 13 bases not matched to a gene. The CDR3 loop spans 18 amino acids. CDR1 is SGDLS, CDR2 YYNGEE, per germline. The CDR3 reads CASSFQAFSGGYTDTQYF. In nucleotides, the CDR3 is TGTGCCAGCAGCTTTCAGGCCTTTAGCGGGGGGTACACAGATACGCAGTATTTT. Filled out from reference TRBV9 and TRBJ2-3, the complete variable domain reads DSGVTQTPKHLITATGQRVTLRCSPRSGDLSVYWYQQSLDQGLQFLIQYYNGEERAKGNILERFSAQQFPDLHSELNLSSLELGDSALYFCASSFQAFSGGYTDTQYFGPGTRLTVL.

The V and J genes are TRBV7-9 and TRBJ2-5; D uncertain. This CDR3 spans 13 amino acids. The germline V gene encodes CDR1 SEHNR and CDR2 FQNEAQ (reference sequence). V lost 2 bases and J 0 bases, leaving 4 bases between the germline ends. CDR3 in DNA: TGTGCCAGCAGCTTACAGAACCAAGAGACCCAGTACTTC. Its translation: CASSLQNQETQYF. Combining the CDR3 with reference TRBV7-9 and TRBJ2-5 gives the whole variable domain DTGVSQNPRHKITKRGQNVTFRCDPISEHNRLYWYRQTLGQGPEFLTYFQNEAQLEKSRLLSDRFSAERPKGSFSTLEIQRTEQGDSAMYLCASSLQNQETQYFGPGTRLLVL.

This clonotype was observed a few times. The CDR3 sequence: CAISESGTSNTEAFF. The CDR3 region has the DNA TGTGCCATCAGTGAGTCGGGCACTTCGAACACTGAAGCTTTCTTT. This rearrangement joins TRBV10-3 to TRBJ1-1, with D unresolved. V was pared by 0 bases and J by 1 base, with 9 bases between. This CDR3 has 15 residues. Germline V gene data show CDR1 as ENHRY and CDR2 as SYGVKD.

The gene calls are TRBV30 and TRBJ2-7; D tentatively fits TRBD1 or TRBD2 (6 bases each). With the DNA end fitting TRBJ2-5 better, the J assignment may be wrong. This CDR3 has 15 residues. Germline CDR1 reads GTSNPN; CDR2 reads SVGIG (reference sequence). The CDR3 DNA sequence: TGTGCCTGGAGCCTTACAGGGAGGCCTTGGGAGACCCAGTACTTC. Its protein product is CAWSLTGRPWETQYF.

The DNA of the CDR3 is TGTGCCAGCAGGGAACAGGGTCGAGAGACCCAGTACTTC. Translation: CASREQGRETQYF. V gene TRBV25-1 combines with J gene TRBJ2-7; D possibly corresponds to TRBD1 (6 bases). The J call may be in error: the DNA end matches TRBJ2-5 better. CDR1 is MGHDK and CDR2 is SYGVNS in the germline V gene. CDR3 length: 13 residues.

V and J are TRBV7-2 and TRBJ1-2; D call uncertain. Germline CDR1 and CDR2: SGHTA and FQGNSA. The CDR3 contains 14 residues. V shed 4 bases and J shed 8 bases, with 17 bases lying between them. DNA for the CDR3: TGTGCCAGCAGCTCTTTTGGGTCCACGGGCGGCTACACCTTC. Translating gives CASSSFGSTGGYTF. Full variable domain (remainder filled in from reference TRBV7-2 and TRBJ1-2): GAGVSQSPSNKVTEKGKDVELRCDPISGHTALYWYRQSLGQGLEFLIYFQGNSAPDKSGLPSDRFSAERTGGSVSTLTIQRTQQEDSAVYLCASSSFGSTGGYTFGSGTRLTVV.

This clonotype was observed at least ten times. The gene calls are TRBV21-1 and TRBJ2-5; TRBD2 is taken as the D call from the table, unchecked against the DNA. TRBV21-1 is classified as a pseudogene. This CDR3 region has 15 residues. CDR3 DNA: TGTGCCAGCAGCGGAAAAGGGAGGGTCCAAGAGACCCAGTACTTC. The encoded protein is CASSGKGRVQETQYF.

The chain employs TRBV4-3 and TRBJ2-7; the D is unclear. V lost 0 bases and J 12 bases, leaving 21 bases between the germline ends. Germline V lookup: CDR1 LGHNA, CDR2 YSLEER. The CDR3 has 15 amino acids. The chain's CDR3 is CASSQDQRSQETRYF. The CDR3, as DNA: TGCGCCAGCAGCCAAGATCAACGGAGCCAAGAGACCCGGTACTTC.

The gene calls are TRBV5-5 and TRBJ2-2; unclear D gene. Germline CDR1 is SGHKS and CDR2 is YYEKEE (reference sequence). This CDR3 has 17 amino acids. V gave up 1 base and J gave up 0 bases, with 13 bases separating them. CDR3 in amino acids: CASSLRPANANTGELFF. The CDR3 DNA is TGTGCCAGCAGCTTGCGGCCGGCTAACGCGAACACCGGGGAGCTGTTTTTT.

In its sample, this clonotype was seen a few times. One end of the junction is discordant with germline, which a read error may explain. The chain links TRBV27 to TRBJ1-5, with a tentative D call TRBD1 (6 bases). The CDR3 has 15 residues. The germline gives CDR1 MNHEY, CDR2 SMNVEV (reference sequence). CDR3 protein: CASSSQGRSNQSQHF. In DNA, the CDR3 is TGTGCCAGCAGCTCCCAGGGGCGCAGCAATCAGTCCCAGCATTTT.

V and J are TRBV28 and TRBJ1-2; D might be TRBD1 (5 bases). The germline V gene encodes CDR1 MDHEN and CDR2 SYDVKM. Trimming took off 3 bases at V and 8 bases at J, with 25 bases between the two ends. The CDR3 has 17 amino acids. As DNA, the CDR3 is TGTGCCAGCAGTTTCCCCCCCTCTGGGAGGAGGGGACGGGGCTACACCTTC. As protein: CASSFPPSGRRGRGYTF.

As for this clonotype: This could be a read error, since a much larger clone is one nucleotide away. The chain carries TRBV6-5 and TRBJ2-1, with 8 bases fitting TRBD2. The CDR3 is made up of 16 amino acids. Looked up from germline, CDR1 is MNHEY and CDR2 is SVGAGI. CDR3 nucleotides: TGTGCCAGCAGTCCCTTAGGAGCGGGGGTTTCGAATGAGCGGTTCTTC. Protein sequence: CASSPLGAGVSNERFF.

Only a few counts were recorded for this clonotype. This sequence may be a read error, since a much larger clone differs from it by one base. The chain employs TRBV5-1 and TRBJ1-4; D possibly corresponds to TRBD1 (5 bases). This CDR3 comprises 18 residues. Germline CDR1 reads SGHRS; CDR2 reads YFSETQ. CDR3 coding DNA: TGCGCCAGCAGCTCCCGACCGGGACCCATAGCAACTAATGAAAAACAGTTTTTT. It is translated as CASSSRPGPIATNEKQFF.